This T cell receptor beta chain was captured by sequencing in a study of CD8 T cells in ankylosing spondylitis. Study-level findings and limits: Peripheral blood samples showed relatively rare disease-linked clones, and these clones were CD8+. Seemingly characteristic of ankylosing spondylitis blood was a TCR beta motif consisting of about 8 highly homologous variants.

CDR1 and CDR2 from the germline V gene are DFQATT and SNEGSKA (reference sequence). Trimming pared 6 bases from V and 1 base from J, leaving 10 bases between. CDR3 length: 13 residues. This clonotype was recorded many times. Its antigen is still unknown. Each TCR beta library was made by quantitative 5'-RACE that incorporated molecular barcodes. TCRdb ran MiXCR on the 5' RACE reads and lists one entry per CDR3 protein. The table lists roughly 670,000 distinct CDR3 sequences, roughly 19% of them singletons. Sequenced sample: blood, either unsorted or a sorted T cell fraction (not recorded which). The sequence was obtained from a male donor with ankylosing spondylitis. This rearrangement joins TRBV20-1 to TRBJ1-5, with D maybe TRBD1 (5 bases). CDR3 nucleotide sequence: TGCAGTGCCCGGGGGGGGAGCAATCAGCCCCAGCATTTT. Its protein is CSARGGSNQPQHF.